This passage covers 10 T cell receptor beta chains from one sample sequenced in a study of regulatory T cells in long-lasting Graves disease. Indicated time point: newly diagnosed GD, antithyroid drugs for less than 3 months. PBMC-derived RNA was used for the TCR library. Construction of TCR beta libraries relied on iRepertoire HTBI primers and on Arm-PCR targeting CDR3 regions. TCRdb recomputed calls from the multiplex PCR reads with MiXCR, one row per CDR3 protein. This sample has about 420,000 distinct CDR3 sequences, with approximately 16% found just once. The sample also formed part of further work on T cells in Graves' hyperthyroidism and ophthalmopathy.

This sample comprised peripheral blood mononuclear cells (PBMCs), obtained at new diagnosis, from a patient treated with antithyroid drugs. These receptors were taken from a woman under 30 with Graves disease.

This clonotype has a count of ten or more. J is TRBJ1-1 and V is TRBV2; D perhaps matches TRBD1 (5 bases). Deletions cut 4 bases from V and 4 bases from J, with 16 bases between. This CDR3 region has 15 residues. The germline CDR1 and CDR2 sequences are SNHLY and FYNNEI. CDR3 DNA sequence: TGTGCCAGCAGTGTATCGGGGGGGTTCGGCACTGAAGCTTTCTTT. It is translated as CASSVSGGFGTEAFF.

A note on this clonotype: A much larger clone differs by one base, so this may be a read error. CDR3 sequence: CACSRWTEAFF. The CDR3 nucleotides are TGTGCCTGCAGCAGATGGACAGAAGCTTTCTTT. The chain carries TRBV6-1 and TRBJ1-1; D is possibly TRBD1 (5 bases). The CDR3 runs 11 residues. Germline assignment: CDR1 MNHNS and CDR2 SASEGT.

The CDR3 DNA reads as TGTGTTAGCAGCTCCGACAGGGGGCCGGAGACCCAGTACTTC. As protein: CVSSSDRGPETQYF. The chain has TRBV7-7 and TRBJ2-3; 10 nucleotides line up with TRBD1. The end of the DNA fits TRBJ2-5 better, so the J call may be wrong. The CDR3 covers 14 residues. Looked up from germline, CDR1 is SSHAT and CDR2 is FNYEAQ (reference sequence).

The chain joins TRBV19 to TRBJ2-1; 10 bases are a match to TRBD2. Germline V gene lookup returns CDR1 LNHDA and CDR2 SQIVND (reference sequence). J gave up 3 bases and V 5 bases, and 4 bases lay outside the gene matches. The CDR3 is 15 residues long. The CDR3 loop reads CASSSGTSDYNEQFF. The CDR3 DNA follows: TGTGCCAGTAGTTCCGGGACTAGCGACTACAATGAGCAGTTCTTC.

This clonotype was picked up many times. The J gene is TRBJ1-1, the V gene TRBV28; 8 bases are a match to TRBD1. V dropped 6 bases and J dropped 5; count of bases not matched to a gene: 8. Germline CDR1 MDHEN, CDR2 SYDVKM. This CDR3 is built from 14 residues. The CDR3 protein is CASSITGGGTEAFF. CDR3 in DNA: TGTGCCAGCAGCATTACAGGGGGTGGAACTGAAGCTTTCTTT.

This clonotype has at least ten counts. The V call is TRBV4-2, the J call TRBJ1-2; no reliable D call. This CDR3 region has 15 residues. Deletions cut 7 bases from V and 3 bases from J, with 18 bases between. Germline loops: CDR1 LGHNA, CDR2 YNFKEQ. CDR3 coding DNA: TGTGCCAGCACCCCCGGGAGCCGGGGTGACTATGGCTACACCTTC. Its translation: CASTPGSRGDYGYTF.

This clonotype was seen only a few times. V usage is TRBV10-3 and J usage is TRBJ2-5, with D possibly matching TRBD1 (6 bases). Deletions cut 10 bases from V and 7 bases from J, with 28 bases between. The CDR3 runs 16 residues. CDR1 is ENHRY and CDR2 is SYGVKD in the germline V gene. The CDR3 DNA sequence: TGTGCCACCACCTATGACAGCCCAGGGGCGAGTAGGACCCAGTACTTC. Translation: CATTYDSPGASRTQYF.

This clonotype appeared a few times. V and J are TRBV10-3 and TRBJ2-3; D remains ambiguous. Germline CDR1 reads ENHRY; CDR2 reads SYGVKD. The CDR3 is 14 residues long. V was cut by 6 bases and J by 2 bases, with 12 bases left in between. Written as DNA, the CDR3 is TGTGCCATCAGAGATAACAGTAACACAGATACGCAGTATTTT. As protein: CAIRDNSNTDTQYF.

The chain links TRBV6-1 to TRBJ1-3, with 8 positions matching TRBD1. Per the germline V gene, CDR1 is MNHNS and CDR2 is SASEGT. This CDR3 is built from 16 residues. V trimming: 7 bases; J trimming: 0 bases; junction bases outside the gene matches: 8. CDR3 coding DNA: TGTGCCAGCAAATCAGGGGGCGCATACTCTGGAAACACCATATATTTT. The encoded protein is CASKSGGAYSGNTIYF.

Ten or more counts support this clonotype. The chain links TRBV10-3 to TRBJ2-7, with D unclear. CDR1 and CDR2 from the germline V gene are ENHRY and SYGVKD. V was cut by 2 bases and J by 4 bases, with 3 bases left in between. The CDR3 totals 11 residues. CDR3 sequence: CAISEIYEQYF. In DNA, the CDR3 is TGTGCCATCAGTGAGATATACGAGCAGTACTTC.